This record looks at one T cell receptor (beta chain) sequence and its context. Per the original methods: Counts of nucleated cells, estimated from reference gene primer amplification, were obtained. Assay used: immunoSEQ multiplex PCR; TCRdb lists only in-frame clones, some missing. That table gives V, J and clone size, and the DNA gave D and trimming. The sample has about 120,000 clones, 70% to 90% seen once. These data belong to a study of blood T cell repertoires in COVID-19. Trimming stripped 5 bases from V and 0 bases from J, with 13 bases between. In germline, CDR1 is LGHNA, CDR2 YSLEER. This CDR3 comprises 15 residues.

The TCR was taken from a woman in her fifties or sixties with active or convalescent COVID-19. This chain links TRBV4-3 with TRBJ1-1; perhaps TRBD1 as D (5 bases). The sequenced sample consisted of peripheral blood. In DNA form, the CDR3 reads TGCGCCAGCAGCTTTACAGGATACATGAACACTGAAGCTTTCTTT. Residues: CASSFTGYMNTEAFF.